These 7 T cell receptor beta chains were all obtained from the same sample, sequenced in a study of blood T cell repertoires in COVID-19. Some clones are missing from TCRdb's copy, which holds only in-frame ones; the method was immunoSEQ multiplex PCR. The sample holds 490,000 or so clones, 88% seen once. The sequenced sample consisted of PBMCs or T cells enriched from blood (not recorded which). The receptors stem from a woman aged 55-75 years who had recovered from COVID-19.

The chain combines TRBV6-5 with TRBJ1-5; a possible D gene is TRBD1 (6 bases). Germline-derived CDR1 and CDR2 are MNHEY and SVGAGI. The CDR3 consists of 15 residues. Trimming removed 4 bases at V and 0 bases at J, with 10 bases between. CDR3 nucleotide sequence: TGTGCCAGCAGTTGGGACACCCTTAGCAATCAGCCCCAGCATTTT. Translation: CASSWDTLSNQPQHF.

The chain joins TRBV6-5 to TRBJ2-3, with D tentatively TRBD1 (6 bases). This CDR3 region has 15 residues. Germline V CDR1 and CDR2: MNHEY, SVGAGI. V lost 6 bases, J lost 0 bases, and 13 bases lay in between. The CDR3, as DNA: TGTGCCAGCAGAGCCGACAGGAGAAGCACAGATACGCAGTATTTT. It yields the protein CASRADRRSTDTQYF.

In this sample, this clone turned up a few times. This chain joins TRBV5-4 and TRBJ1-2; the D is unclear. The CDR3 has 13 amino acids. Trimming took off 5 bases at V and 4 bases at J, with 12 bases between the two ends. Germline loops: CDR1 SGHNT, CDR2 YYREEE (reference sequence). The CDR3 protein is CASSNSGSYGYTF. The CDR3 region has the DNA TGTGCCAGCAGTAATTCCGGGAGCTATGGCTACACCTTC.

The chain uses TRBV11-2 and TRBJ1-2, with D possibly matching TRBD1 (5 bases). The CDR3 totals 13 residues. Germline V gene lookup returns CDR1 SGHAT and CDR2 FQNNGV. Trimming left V 5 bases short and J 7 bases short, with 14 bases between. For the CDR3, the DNA is TGTGCCAGCAGCCGGGGGGAGGCTAGTGGCTACACCTTC. Protein: CASSRGEASGYTF.

This rearrangement joins TRBV18 to TRBJ2-3; no reliable D call. Germline-derived CDR1 and CDR2 are KGHSH and LQKENI. The CDR3 is 13 amino acids. V gave up 3 bases and J gave up 4 bases, with 8 bases separating them. The CDR3 region has the DNA TGTGCCAGCTCACCTGACACCTCAGATACGCAGTATTTT. This gives the protein CASSPDTSDTQYF.

The CDR3 bases are TGTGCCAGCAGCTCCCGGACAGCGAACACCGGGGAGCTGTTTTTT. This codes for CASSSRTANTGELFF. The chain has TRBV9 and TRBJ2-2, with a possible D match to TRBD1 (6 bases). Trimming took 4 bases from V and 0 from J, leaving 10 bases between them. The CDR3 contains 15 residues. Per germline, CDR1 SGDLS and CDR2 YYNGEE.

This chain connects TRBV29-1 to TRBJ1-4; 10 bases are a match to TRBD1. The CDR3 contains 13 residues. Germline V gives CDR1 SQVTM, CDR2 ANQGSEA. Trimming removed 4 bases from V and 7 bases from J; junction bases left unmatched: 3. This CDR3 is CSVGTGGSEKLFF. CDR3 nucleotides: TGCAGCGTTGGGACAGGGGGGAGTGAAAAACTGTTTTTT.